One sample yielded the 7 T cell receptor beta chains listed below, sequenced in a study of technical replicates of blood from several donors. Assay: immunoSEQ multiplex PCR; the TCRdb copy retains only in-frame clones and omits some. This repertoire shows tens of thousands of clones, approximately 91% found once; its top ten account for approximately 0.39%. Sequenced material: T cells isolated from PBMCs. The receptors were gathered from a human donor in good health.

The chain uses TRBV7-6 and TRBJ2-5; TRBD2 matches 8 bases. CDR3 length equals 14 residues. V trimming: 3 bases; J trimming: 1 base; junction bases outside the gene matches: 1. Germline lookup yields CDR1 SGHVS and CDR2 FNYEAQ. This chain's CDR3 is CASSFREGQETQYF. The CDR3, as DNA: TGTGCCAGCAGCTTTCGGGAGGGCCAAGAGACCCAGTACTTC.

CDR3: CSVVGYRDGGYTF. The CDR3 DNA is TGCAGCGTTGTGGGCTACAGGGACGGTGGCTACACCTTC. V is TRBV29-1 and J is TRBJ1-2, with D perhaps TRBD1 (6 bases). This CDR3 comprises 13 residues. V lost 4 bases and J 7 bases, leaving 16 bases between the germline ends. Germline values: CDR1 SQVTM, CDR2 ANQGSEA.

The chain employs TRBV7-8 and TRBJ2-1; 15 positions agree with TRBD2. The CDR3 sequence is 18 residues long. The germline gives CDR1 SGHVS, CDR2 FQNEAQ. V was clipped by 5 bases and J by 3 bases; unmatched bases: 8. The CDR3 DNA is TGTGCCAGCAGCCTGGGACTAGCGGGAGGTAGAGTCTACAATGAGCAGTTCTTC. Translated, it gives CASSLGLAGGRVYNEQFF.

The genes are TRBV27 and TRBJ2-7; D is perhaps TRBD1 (5 bases). Looked up from germline, CDR1 is MNHEY and CDR2 is SMNVEV (reference sequence). V lost 2 bases to trimming and J lost 6 bases, with 5 bases between them. This CDR3 spans 11 amino acids. CDR3 DNA: TGTGCCAGCAGTTTAGGGGCCGAGCAGTACTTC. Encoded protein: CASSLGAEQYF.

V usage is TRBV27 and J usage is TRBJ1-2; D is possibly TRBD1 (6 bases). Deletions cut 3 bases from V and 6 bases from J, with 11 bases between. This CDR3 region has 13 residues. CDR1 MNHEY and CDR2 SMNVEV come from the germline V gene (reference sequence). Here the CDR3 reads CASSFAGANGYTF. CDR3 sequence (DNA): TGTGCCAGCAGTTTTGCAGGGGCAAATGGCTACACCTTC.

This clone appeared a few times. The chain uses TRBV27 and TRBJ1-1; possible D gene TRBD1, 5 bases. The germline V and J ends were trimmed by 6 bases and 8 bases, with 13 bases remaining between them. Germline V gene lookup returns CDR1 MNHEY and CDR2 SMNVEV (reference sequence). The CDR3 has 12 residues. DNA for the CDR3: TGTGCCAGCAGGGGGCCAGCAAGGGAAGCTTTCTTT. This translates into CASRGPAREAFF.

The chain uses TRBV9 and TRBJ1-1, with a possible D match to TRBD1 (5 bases). Germline values: CDR1 SGDLS, CDR2 YYNGEE. Trimming removed 0 bases at V and 0 bases at J, with 12 bases between. The CDR3 sequence is 16 residues long. CDR3 loop: CASSVDDWGVNTEAFF. CDR3 DNA: TGTGCCAGCAGCGTAGATGATTGGGGGGTGAACACTGAAGCTTTCTTT.